The rows below give T cell receptor beta chains drawn from one sample of a study of T-cell memory formation after mild COVID-19. TCRdb reprocessed the 5' RACE reads via MiXCR and lists one record per CDR3 protein. The sample records a few hundred thousand distinct CDR3 sequences, 19% being singletons. The sequenced sample was PBMCs or a T cell subset sorted from them (not recorded which). The receptors here all came from a man between 18 and 35 years old who had mild COVID-19 (a few samples of this study predate the infection). Cell type and time point are not known. CDR3s include the opening cysteine and the closing phenylalanine or tryptophan. A D gene is named only where the DNA matches it firmly. Rows give clone size only sometimes, using once, few, many, or a class for an expanded clone.

abundance	v_gene	j_gene	d_gene	CDR3nt	CDR3aa
-	TRBV12-3/TRBV12-4	TRBJ2-1	TRBD2	TGTGCCAGCACCCTGACTAGCGGGGGGGCAGGCGAGCAGTTCTTC	CASTLTSGGAGEQFF
few	TRBV7-9	TRBJ2-2	-	TGTGCCAGCAAGCCCGGGGCCGGGGAGCTGTTTTTT	CASKPGAGELFF
-	TRBV7-2	TRBJ1-1	TRBD1	TGTGCCAGCATCGACAGGGGCAGGTCAGCTGAAGCTTTCTTT	CASIDRGRSAEAFF
few	TRBV5-4	TRBJ2-3	-	TGTGCCAGCAGAATTTTGTCGGGGGTGACAGATACGCAGTATTTT	CASRILSGVTDTQYF
-	TRBV4-3	TRBJ2-4	-	TGCGCCAGCAGCCAAGATGAGGTCTTTCAAATTCAGTACTTC	CASSQDEVFQIQYF
many	TRBV9	TRBJ2-2	TRBD1	TGTGCCAGCAGCGTACAGGGGGCTGGGGACACCGGGGAGCTGTTTTTT	CASSVQGAGDTGELFF
-	TRBV9	TRBJ2-3	-	TGTGCCAGCAAAGTTGGGGACAGCACAGATACGCAGTATTTT	CASKVGDSTDTQYF
few	TRBV2	TRBJ2-3	-	TGTGCCAGCAGTGACCACAGCACAGATACGCAGTATTTT	CASSDHSTDTQYF
-	TRBV4-1	TRBJ2-7	-	TGCGCCAGCAGCCCATCCCCGTGGGGGTGGGTATACGAGCAGTACTTC	CASSPSPWGWVYEQYF
-	TRBV6-1	TRBJ1-1	TRBD1	TGTGCCAGCAGTGCGAGGACAGGGAAGAACACTGAAGCTTTCTTT	CASSARTGKNTEAFF
few	TRBV6-6	TRBJ1-5	-	TGTGCCAGCCGGGCCTTTGGCAATCAGCCCCAGCATTTT	CASRAFGNQPQHF
-	TRBV12-3/TRBV12-4	TRBJ1-3	TRBD1	TGTGCCAGCAGACGAAGGGACAGGGCCTCTGGAAACACCATATATTTT	CASRRRDRASGNTIYF
-	TRBV6-5	TRBJ1-2	TRBD1	TGTGCCAGCAGTCGATTAAACAGGGGTTTCCTTGGTGGCTACACCTTC	CASSRLNRGFLGGYTF
few	TRBV12-3/TRBV12-4	TRBJ1-1	-	TGTGCCAGCAGTTTTTCTTTGGGAGATGAAGCTTTCTTT	CASSFSLGDEAFF
-	TRBV7-2	TRBJ1-2	TRBD1	TGTGCCAGCAGCTTAGCAACAGGGGGAGGGAGGACAGGCTACACCTTC	CASSLATGGGRTGYTF
-	TRBV19	TRBJ1-5	-	TGTGCCAGTAGTATGGTCGCATTACAGCCCCAGCATTTT	CASSMVALQPQHF
few	TRBV7-9	TRBJ1-6	-	TGTGCCAGCACCCCTACGGCTCTGGGTTCACCCCTCCACTTT	CASTPTALGSPLHF
few	TRBV7-9	TRBJ2-5	-	TGTGCCAGCACCGCCAGGGCAGGGGTAGAGACCCAGTACTTC	CASTARAGVETQYF
few	TRBV20-1	TRBJ1-1	TRBD1	TGCAGTGCCGTCGGACAGGGCATGGCTTTCTTT	CSAVGQGMAFF
-	TRBV2	TRBJ2-7	-	TGTGCCAGCATTATGACTGAGACCTACGAGCAGTACTTC	CASIMTETYEQYF
many	TRBV5-4	TRBJ2-1	TRBD2	TGTGCCAGCAGCTCCGGGACTAGCGGGGGCTATGAGCAGTTCTTC	CASSSGTSGGYEQFF
-	TRBV28	TRBJ2-6	-	TGTGCCAGCAGTCGGGTCACCCCGGCAGGGGCCAACGTCCTGACTTTC	CASSRVTPAGANVLTF
many	TRBV7-2	TRBJ1-3	-	TGTGCCAGCAGCTTATTCCTTGGGGTGGTGGACACCATATATTTT	CASSLFLGVVDTIYF
-	TRBV9	TRBJ2-3	TRBD2	TGTGCCAGCAGCGGAGCCGGGACTAGCGGCACAGATACGCAGTATTTT	CASSGAGTSGTDTQYF
few	TRBV18	TRBJ2-7	-	TGTGCCAGCTCTCACGGAGGGGGAGGCTACGAGCAGTACTTC	CASSHGGGGYEQYF
few	TRBV20-1	TRBJ1-1	-	TGCAGTTCCCCAGAGGGGCCCTCGGCTTTCTTT	CSSPEGPSAFF
few	TRBV12-5	TRBJ2-4	-	TGTGCTAGTGGGACAACAGGACGGATAAAAAACATTCAGTACTTC	CASGTTGRIKNIQYF
-	TRBV27	TRBJ2-7	TRBD2	TGTGCCAGCAGTTTGACGGCGGGAGCGCCCTCCTACGAGCAGTACTTC	CASSLTAGAPSYEQYF
many	TRBV7-2	TRBJ2-3	TRBD2	TGTGCCAGCAGCTCTTTCGCGGGGGGGGCCGGTGATACGCAGTATTTT	CASSSFAGGAGDTQYF
few	TRBV5-1	TRBJ2-5	-	TGCGCCAGCAGCTTAAGGGGATCCCAAGAGACCCAGTACTTC	CASSLRGSQETQYF
few	TRBV7-9	TRBJ1-2	-	TGTGCCAGCAGCAATGCGGGGCTTCTTCAACGGGCTAACTATGGCTACACCTTC	CASSNAGLLQRANYGYTF
-	TRBV7-9	TRBJ2-1	-	TGTGCCAGCAGCTTAGCTTCCGGGACCCAAATATCCGGCACTAAGCAGTTCTTC	CASSLASGTQISGTKQFF
-	TRBV12-3/TRBV12-4	TRBJ2-7	TRBD2	TGTGCCAGCAGCCTATTGGGGGGGACCTACGAGCAGTACTTC	CASSLLGGTYEQYF
-	TRBV4-1	TRBJ1-3	TRBD1	TGCGCCAGCGGTTCGACAGGGGGCAGCTCTGGAAACACCATATATTTT	CASGSTGGSSGNTIYF
-	TRBV3-1	TRBJ1-6	TRBD1	TGTGCCAGCAGCCAACCTAGACAGGGGAGGAATAATTCACCCCTCCACTTT	CASSQPRQGRNNSPLHF
-	TRBV6-2/TRBV6-3	TRBJ2-3	-	TGTGCCAGCAGTTACGGAAGGGGTGGAACTAGCACAGATACGCAGTATTTT	CASSYGRGGTSTDTQYF
few	TRBV6-2/TRBV6-3	TRBJ2-1	-	TGTGCCAGCAGTTACGGCGGGGGCCCCTACAATGAGCAGTTCTTC	CASSYGGGPYNEQFF
few	TRBV7-6	TRBJ1-5	-	TGTGCCAGCAGCTTGTCCGGGGGTAGAAATCAGCCCCAGCATTTT	CASSLSGGRNQPQHF
-	TRBV7-2	TRBJ2-1	-	TGTGCCAGCAGTACCCCCCGGGATGAGCAGTTCTTC	CASSTPRDEQFF
few	TRBV20-1	TRBJ2-1	TRBD2	TGCAGTGCTAGTCTGGCTAGCGGGGGAAGTGAGCAGTTCTTC	CSASLASGGSEQFF
few	TRBV20-1	TRBJ2-5	-	TGCAGTGCTAGAGATAGCGGAGAGACCCAGTACTTC	CSARDSGETQYF